A few counts support the clone carrying this T cell receptor (beta chain). Its antigen is undetermined. The data derive from a study of T cells in Graves' hyperthyroidism and ophthalmopathy. Study-level background: Peripheral blood was collected at initial diagnosis, before any treatment.

This CDR3 has 14 amino acids. V lost 3 bases to trimming and J lost 0 bases, with 6 bases between them. Looked up from germline, CDR1 is SEHNR and CDR2 is FQNEAQ (reference sequence). Uncontrolled infections, other autoimmune diseases, pregnancy or lactation led to exclusion of patients. Amplification of TCR beta CDR3 regions used RNA as the template. With the HTBI primer set, the TCR CDR3 went through a first round of RT-PCR. TCRdb ran MiXCR on the multiplex PCR reads and lists one entry per CDR3 protein. This table holds about 710,000 distinct CDR3 sequences, about 15% found once. General study findings and limits: By a 13 V-J model, ophthalmopathy was set apart from stable hyperthyroidism.

Sequenced sample: blood. The V call is TRBV7-9, the J call TRBJ1-3, with unresolved D. The sequence came from a man aged 18 to 35 with Graves' hyperthyroidism. The CDR3 sequence is CASSFTASGNTIYF. The CDR3, as DNA: TGTGCCAGCAGCTTTACGGCCTCTGGAAACACCATATATTTT.